This T cell receptor beta chain was found in a study of blood T cell repertoires in COVID-19. CDR3 size: 16 residues. Germline CDR1 reads LGHNA; CDR2 reads YNFKEQ. After removal of 3 bases from V and 5 bases from J, the junction contained 8 bases not matched to a gene. Libraries were prepared by immunoSEQ multiplex PCR; TCRdb keeps only in-frame clonotypes and omits some of them. The table lists about 480,000 clones, roughly 89% of them singletons, with roughly 0.92% in the top ten. The sequence came from a man between 18 and 29 years old with COVID-19, enrolled during active disease. The chain joins TRBV4-2 to TRBJ1-5; TRBD1 agrees at 9 bases. The specimen was peripheral blood. CDR3 in amino acids: CASSHRQGVKDQPQHF. In DNA form, the CDR3 reads TGTGCCAGCAGCCATCGACAGGGGGTGAAGGATCAGCCCCAGCATTTT.